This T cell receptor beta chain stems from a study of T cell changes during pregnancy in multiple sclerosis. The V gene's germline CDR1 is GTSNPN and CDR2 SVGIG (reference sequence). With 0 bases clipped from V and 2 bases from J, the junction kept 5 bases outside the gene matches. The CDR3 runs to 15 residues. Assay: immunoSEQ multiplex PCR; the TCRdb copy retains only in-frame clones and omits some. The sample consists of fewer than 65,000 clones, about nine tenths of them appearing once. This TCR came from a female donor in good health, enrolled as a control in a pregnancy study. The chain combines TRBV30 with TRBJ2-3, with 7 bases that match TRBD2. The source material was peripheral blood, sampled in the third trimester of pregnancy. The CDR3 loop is CAWSVPGGITDTQYF. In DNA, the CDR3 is TGTGCCTGGAGTGTTCCCGGGGGGATCACAGATACGCAGTATTTT. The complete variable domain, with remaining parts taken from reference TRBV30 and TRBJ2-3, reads SQTIHQWPATLVQPVGSPLSLECTVEGTSNPNLYWYRQAAGRGLQLLFYSVGIGQISSEVPQNLSASRPQDRQFILSSKKLLLSDSGFYLCAWSVPGGITDTQYFGPGTRLTVL.